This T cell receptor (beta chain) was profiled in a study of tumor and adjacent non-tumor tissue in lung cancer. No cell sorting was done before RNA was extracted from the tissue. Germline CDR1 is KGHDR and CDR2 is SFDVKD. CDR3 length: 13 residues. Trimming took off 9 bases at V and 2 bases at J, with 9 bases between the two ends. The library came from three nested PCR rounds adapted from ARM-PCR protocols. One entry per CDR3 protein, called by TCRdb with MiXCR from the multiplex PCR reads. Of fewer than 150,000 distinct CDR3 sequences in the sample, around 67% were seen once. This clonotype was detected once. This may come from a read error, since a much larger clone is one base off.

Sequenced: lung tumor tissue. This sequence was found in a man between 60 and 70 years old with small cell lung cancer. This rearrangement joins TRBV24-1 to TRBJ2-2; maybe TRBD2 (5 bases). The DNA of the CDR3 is TGTGCCACCTTTGAGGGAAACACCGGGGAGCTGTTTTTT. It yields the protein CATFEGNTGELFF.